This T cell receptor (beta chain) is from a study of shared clonotypes between healthy human individuals. This clone was picked up one time. No antigen is known for it. General study points: In this cohort, only blood was sampled, and tissue repertoires likely differ. In general, naive subsets displayed greater estimated richness than memory subsets did.

Among the donors, all were Caucasian adults who lived in Nashville, Tennessee. Investigators spread the genomic DNA of each subset evenly over several immunoSEQ plates. The method was immunoSEQ multiplex PCR; TCRdb's version includes in-frame clones alone and lacks a portion of them. This table has around 1,000,000 clones, roughly 80% appearing once. This TCR was recovered from a man aged 18 to 29 in good health. Some clones in this sample may be carry-over from other donors' samples. What was sequenced was memory CD4+ T cells from PBMCs. The subset denotes: CD45RA-negative fraction.

The CDR3 sequence: CASSLGWGDYGYTF. Written as DNA, the CDR3 is TGTGCCAGCAGCTTAGGTTGGGGCGACTATGGCTACACCTTC. The rearrangement joins TRBV7-9 to TRBJ1-2; tentatively, D is TRBD1 (5 bases). V lost 1 base to trimming and J lost 3 bases, with 9 bases between them. Germline loops: CDR1 SEHNR, CDR2 FQNEAQ (reference sequence). The CDR3 totals 14 residues.